This is a list of T cell receptor beta chains from one sample in a study of OX40 agonist ivuxolimab in advanced cancers. Libraries were prepared by immunoSEQ multiplex PCR; TCRdb keeps only in-frame clonotypes and omits some of them. The data contain more than 70,000 clones, about 84% of them singletons. Material: CD4+ or CD8+ T cells sorted from blood, obtained in a trial of the OX40 agonist ivuxolimab. These receptors originate from an adult with an advanced solid tumor such as melanoma, head and neck, liver or kidney cancer. CDR3s include the opening cysteine and the closing phenylalanine or tryptophan. The D gene is left open where the match is weak. Clone size is stated in some rows and not others, as once, few, many or a class when expanded.

J	D	size	V	DNA	CDR3
TRBJ1-4	TRBD1	-	TRBV19	TGTGCCAGTAGTATGGACAGGGGAGGTGAAAAACTGTTTTTT	CASSMDRGGEKLFF
TRBJ1-3	-	few	TRBV7-8	TGTGCCAGCAGCGCCGTGGGAGGGTCTGGAAACACCATATATTTT	CASSAVGGSGNTIYF
TRBJ1-2	-	-	TRBV7-9	TGTGCCAGCAGCTTAGGGGTCGGCTATGGCTACACCTTC	CASSLGVGYGYTF
TRBJ2-7	TRBD2	-	TRBV10-3	TGTGCCATCAGTTATTCTCTCGGGACTAGCGACTTCTACGAGCAGTACTTC	CAISYSLGTSDFYEQYF
TRBJ2-2	TRBD1	-	TRBV5-1	TGCGCCAGCAGATCCCCGGGACAGGCGAACACCGGGGAGCTGTTTTTT	CASRSPGQANTGELFF
TRBJ1-2	-	-	TRBV28	TGTGCCAGCAGTTTCCCGGGGGGAGCATCGCACTATGGCTACACCTTC	CASSFPGGASHYGYTF
TRBJ1-4	-	medium-sized	TRBV28	TGTGCCAGCAGTTTCCCCTATAATGAAAAACTGTTTTTT	CASSFPYNEKLFF
TRBJ2-7	-	-	TRBV7-2	TGTGCCAGCAGCTTAGCGCGGAGGTTCTACGAGCAGTACTTC	CASSLARRFYEQYF
TRBJ2-5	TRBD2	-	TRBV5-1	TGCGCCAGCAGCCTGGCGGGGGGCGCCGCCCAAGAGACCCAGTACTTC	CASSLAGGAAQETQYF
TRBJ2-1	TRBD2	once	TRBV28	TGTGCCAGCACTATAGGGGGGACTAGCGCCTACAATGAGCAGTTCTTC	CASTIGGTSAYNEQFF
TRBJ1-3	-	-	TRBV18	TGTGCCAGCTCTGCGGGACTTTTTAGCTCTGGAAACACCATATATTTT	CASSAGLFSSGNTIYF
TRBJ1-1	TRBD1	-	TRBV18	TGTGCCAGCTCACCACTCGACAGGGACACTGAAGCTTTCTTT	CASSPLDRDTEAFF
TRBJ1-4	-	-	TRBV6-1	TGTGCCAGCCTAATAGGGCCAAATGGGGAACTGTTTTTT	CASLIGPNGELFF
TRBJ2-3	TRBD2	-	TRBV2	TGTGCCAGCAGTGGGACTAGGAGTACAGATACGCAGTATTTT	CASSGTRSTDTQYF
TRBJ2-1	TRBD2	-	TRBV6-4	TGTGCCAGCAGACGGACTAGCGGGAGCTCCTACAATGAGCAGTTCTTC	CASRRTSGSSYNEQFF
TRBJ2-7	TRBD1	few	TRBV7-3	TGTGCCAGCAGCCTGCCGGGACAGGGAAGCTCCTACGAGCAGTACTTC	CASSLPGQGSSYEQYF
TRBJ2-3	TRBD1	-	TRBV5-1	TGCGCCAGCAGCTCCTATGACAGGGCGGGCACAGATACGCAGTATTTT	CASSSYDRAGTDTQYF
TRBJ2-1	-	-	TRBV4-1	TGCGCCAGCAGTGGGTGGAATGAGCAGTTCTTC	CASSGWNEQFF
TRBJ2-7	TRBD2	-	TRBV25-1	TGTGCCAGCAGAGGTAGCGGGAGAACCTACGAGCAGTACTTC	CASRGSGRTYEQYF
TRBJ2-5	-	-	TRBV28	TGTGCCAGCAGTAGAGTTAAAGGGGGAGAGACCCAGTACTTC	CASSRVKGGETQYF
TRBJ1-1	-	-	TRBV10-3	TGTGCCATCAGACGGGACTTATCCCATGGCGTGTTGAACACTGAAGCTTTCTTT	CAIRRDLSHGVLNTEAFF
TRBJ2-5	-	-	TRBV5-1	TGCGCCAGCAGCTTGGGTTACAAAGAGACCCAGTACTTC	CASSLGYKETQYF
TRBJ2-4	-	medium-sized	TRBV6-1	TGTGCCAGCAGTGGAGGGGCCAAAAACATTCAGTACTTC	CASSGGAKNIQYF
TRBJ1-2	-	-	TRBV7-2	TGTGCCAGCAGCTCGCAAGGCAGGACGGATGGCTACACCTTC	CASSSQGRTDGYTF
TRBJ2-1	-	-	TRBV28	TGTGCCAGCAGTTTGGGGGAGTCGTTTGAGCAGTTCTTC	CASSLGESFEQFF
TRBJ1-3	-	-	TRBV19	TGTGCCAGCCGTGGATCTGGAAACACCATATATTTT	CASRGSGNTIYF
TRBJ1-2	-	once	TRBV6-1	TGTGCCAGCAGAACAGGGAATGGCTACACCTTC	CASRTGNGYTF
TRBJ2-5	-	-	TRBV5-1	TGCGCCAGCAGCTTGGGGCAGGGGACGATGGAGACCCAGTACTTC	CASSLGQGTMETQYF
TRBJ2-3	-	-	TRBV5-1	TGCGCCAGCAGCGCCGGACGGTACTCTGCGCAGTATTTT	CASSAGRYSAQYF
TRBJ1-5	-	-	TRBV7-2	TGTGCCAGCAGCTTAGCATGGGGGGTTGGTCAGCCCCAGCATTTT	CASSLAWGVGQPQHF
TRBJ1-1	-	-	TRBV11-2	TGTGCCAGCAGCTTAGAGAGGCTAGGAAGCACTGAAGCTTTCTTT	CASSLERLGSTEAFF